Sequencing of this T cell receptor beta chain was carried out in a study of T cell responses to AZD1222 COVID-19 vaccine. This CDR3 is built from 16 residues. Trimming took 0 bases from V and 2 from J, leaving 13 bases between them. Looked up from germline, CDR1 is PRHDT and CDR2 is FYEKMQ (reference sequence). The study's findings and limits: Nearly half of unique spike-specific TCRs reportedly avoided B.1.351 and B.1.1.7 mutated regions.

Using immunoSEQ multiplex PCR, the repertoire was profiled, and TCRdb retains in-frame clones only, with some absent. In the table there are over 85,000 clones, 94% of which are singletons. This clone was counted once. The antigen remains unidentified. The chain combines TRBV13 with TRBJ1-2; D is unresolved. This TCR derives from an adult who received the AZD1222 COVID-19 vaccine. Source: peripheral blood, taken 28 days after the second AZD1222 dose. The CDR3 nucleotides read TGTGCCAGCAGCTTAGGCCGTACCATGACAAACTATGGCTACACCTTC. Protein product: CASSLGRTMTNYGYTF. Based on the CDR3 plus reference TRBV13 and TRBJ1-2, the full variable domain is AAGVIQSPRHLIKEKRETATLKCYPIPRHDTVYWYQQGPGQDPQFLISFYEKMQSDKGSIPDRFSAQQFSDYHSELNMSSLELGDSALYFCASSLGRTMTNYGYTFGSGTRLTVV.